The clone carrying this TCR beta chain was picked up a small number of times. One entry per CDR3 protein, called by TCRdb with MiXCR from the 5' RACE reads. The repertoire holds just over 300,000 distinct CDR3 sequences, with around 4% as singletons. The data were obtained in a study of T cells after yellow fever vaccination. Per germline, CDR1 KGHSH and CDR2 LQKENI. The CDR3 is 15 amino acids. V shed 0 bases and J shed 3 bases, with 9 bases lying between them. This receptor was obtained from a man younger than 35 who received the YFV17D yellow fever vaccine. This sequence joins TRBV18 and TRBJ2-1, with unresolved D. The source was PBMCs, collected on the day of the yellow fever booster vaccination. The CDR3 DNA reads as TGTGCCAGCTCACCACCCATTCCTAACTACAATGAGCAGTTCTTC. It codes for CASSPPIPNYNEQFF.